This TCR beta chain is from a study of blood T cell repertoires in COVID-19. Clones were sequenced by immunoSEQ multiplex PCR, and TCRdb holds only the in-frame ones, with some missing. Of under 550,000 clones listed, around 90% are singletons. This CDR3 contains 17 residues. CDR1 is MNHNS, CDR2 SASEGT, per germline. With 3 bases clipped from V and 0 bases from J, the junction kept 9 bases outside the gene matches. The sample comprised peripheral blood. The sequence derives from a man between 18 and 29 years old with COVID-19, enrolled during active disease. The chain links TRBV6-1 to TRBJ1-2, with 8 bases identical to TRBD1. CDR3 loop: CASSDPDREWANYGYTF. The CDR3, as DNA: TGTGCCAGCAGTGACCCGGACAGGGAATGGGCTAACTATGGCTACACCTTC.